Presented here are 25 T cell receptor beta chains from one specimen sequenced in a study of blood T cell repertoires in COVID-19 (dated by TCRdb to about 2020). Library preparation employed the immunoSEQ multiplex PCR assay. TCRdb obtained this table from immuneACCESS and retained in-frame rearrangements with V and J assigned. These tables miss some clones; where compared with another copy, unresolved V genes account for less than half of the shortfall, and the remainder is unexplained. The sample table holds roughly 20,000 clones, of which approximately 90% were seen once. 11% of the sample goes to the ten largest clones. The sequencing sample was made of peripheral blood. These TCRs come from a human donor in a cohort sampled during active COVID-19.

The J gene is TRBJ2-5, the V gene TRBV6-6; D remains unclear. The CDR3 runs to 14 residues. Germline V gene sequence: CDR1 MNHNY, CDR2 SVGAGI (reference sequence). Trimming took 2 bases from V and 4 from J, leaving 11 bases between them. The CDR3 reads CASSYEPPRETQYF. CDR3 sequence (DNA): TGTGCCAGCAGTTACGAGCCCCCACGAGAGACCCAGTACTTC.

The rearrangement uses TRBV6-5 and TRBJ1-1, with a weak D call TRBD1 (6 bases). Germline V gene data show CDR1 as MNHEY and CDR2 as SVGAGI. V dropped 9 bases and J dropped 4 bases, with 18 bases sitting between them. The CDR3 length is 14 residues. CDR3 loop: CASISGDMSTEAFF. DNA of the CDR3: TGTGCCAGTATCTCAGGGGATATGAGCACTGAAGCTTTCTTT.

The chain combines TRBV27 with TRBJ2-1; 7 bases are a match to TRBD2. J lost 5 bases, V lost 0 bases, and 13 bases had no gene match. CDR1 MNHEY and CDR2 SMNVEV come from the germline V gene (reference sequence). This CDR3 contains 18 residues. The CDR3 is CASSLSGGRARFDNEQFF. DNA for the CDR3: TGTGCCAGCAGTTTATCAGGAGGGAGGGCCCGATTTGACAATGAGCAGTTCTTC.

The chain uses TRBV11-3 and TRBJ2-1; 9 nucleotides match TRBD2. J lost 0 bases, V lost 0 bases, and 6 bases had no gene match. CDR1 is SGHNT and CDR2 is YENEEA in the germline V gene. The CDR3 extends over 18 amino acids. CDR3 amino acids: CASSLERGSGGSYNEQFF. DNA for the CDR3: TGTGCCAGCAGCTTAGAGCGGGGTAGCGGGGGCTCCTACAATGAGCAGTTCTTC. Combining the CDR3 with reference TRBV11-3 and TRBJ2-1 gives the whole variable domain EAGVVQSPRYKIIEKKQPVAFWCNPISGHNTLYWYLQNLGQGPELLIRYENEEAVDDSQLPKDRFSAERLKGVDSTLKIQPAELGDSAVYLCASSLERGSGGSYNEQFFGPGTRLTVL.

The chain couples TRBV7-2 to TRBJ2-1, with 10 bases matching TRBD1. With V trimmed by 5 bases and J by 6 bases, 7 bases remained unmatched. The CDR3 loop spans 15 amino acids. Germline lookup yields CDR1 SGHTA and CDR2 FQGNSA. CDR3 residues: CASSARDRGFNEQFF. For the CDR3, the DNA is TGTGCCAGCAGCGCCCGGGACAGGGGATTCAATGAGCAGTTCTTC. Combining the CDR3 with reference TRBV7-2 and TRBJ2-1 gives the whole variable domain GAGVSQSPSNKVTEKGKDVELRCDPISGHTALYWYRQSLGQGLEFLIYFQGNSAPDKSGLPSDRFSAERTGGSVSTLTIQRTQQEDSAVYLCASSARDRGFNEQFFGPGTRLTVL.

This clone has only a few counts. CDR3 in DNA: TGTGCCAGCACCCCCCGAGACAGGGGGTTTCCTGAAGCTTTCTTT. Protein sequence: CASTPRDRGFPEAFF. The chain joins TRBV6-2 or TRBV6-3 to TRBJ1-1; 9 bases line up with TRBD1. Per germline, CDR1 MNHEY and CDR2 SVGEGT. The CDR3 is 15 amino acids. V shed 7 bases and J 6 bases; nucleotides not matched to a gene: 12.

The chain couples TRBV9 to TRBJ1-2, with a possible D match to TRBD1 (5 bases). This CDR3 spans 13 amino acids. With 0 bases removed from V and 4 bases from J, the gap between germline ends came to 7 bases. Germline V gives CDR1 SGDLS, CDR2 YYNGEE. This CDR3 reads CASSVEGAYGYTF. The DNA of the CDR3 is TGTGCCAGCAGCGTAGAAGGGGCCTATGGCTACACCTTC.

This clone was seen once. At one end the junction does not follow the germline gene, possibly because of a read error. The rearrangement links TRBV7-7 to TRBJ2-1; the D is unclear. CDR1 and CDR2 (germline): SSHAT, FNYEAQ (reference sequence). The CDR3 contains 15 residues. In DNA form, the CDR3 reads TGTGCTAGCAGCTGGCCTCTGGTCCACTACAATGAGCAGTTCTTC. Its translation: CASSWPLVHYNEQFF.

The chain employs TRBV20-1 and TRBJ2-5; TRBD2 aligns across 12 bases. The CDR3 sequence is 17 residues long. Germline loops: CDR1 DFQATT, CDR2 SNEGSKA (reference sequence). The V and J ends lost 3 bases and 5 bases, in that order; junction bases with no gene match: 13. CDR3 sequence: CSASWATSGSMAETQYF. The CDR3 coding sequence is TGCAGTGCTAGTTGGGCGACTAGCGGGAGCATGGCGGAGACCCAGTACTTC.

The V gene is TRBV7-3, the J gene TRBJ2-1; TRBD2 aligns across 7 bases. V shed 1 base, J shed 7 bases, and the junction held 10 bases outside the gene matches. The CDR3 is 16 residues long. CDR1 is SGHTA and CDR2 is FQGTGA in the germline V gene. This CDR3 reads CASSLIGGLQLNEQFF. CDR3 sequence (DNA): TGTGCCAGCAGCTTAATCGGGGGACTACAGCTGAATGAGCAGTTCTTC.

This chain connects TRBV7-2 to TRBJ2-5; D might be TRBD2 (6 bases). The V end was cut by 5 bases, the J end by 7 bases, with 8 bases between. There are 11 residues in the CDR3. CDR1 SGHTA and CDR2 FQGNSA come from the germline V gene. CDR3 amino acids: CASSEGLTQYF. CDR3 DNA sequence: TGTGCCAGCAGCGAGGGACTGACCCAGTACTTC.

The CDR3 nucleotides are TGCGCCAGCAGCTCAGGACAGGGCGACTATGGCTACACCTTC. Protein product: CASSSGQGDYGYTF. This chain joins TRBV5-1 and TRBJ1-2, with TRBD1 matching 8 bases. The length of the CDR3 is 14 residues. Germline CDR1 reads SGHRS; CDR2 reads YFSETQ. With 3 bases clipped from V and 3 bases from J, the junction kept 4 bases outside the gene matches.

The V call is TRBV10-1, the J call TRBJ2-5; 14 positions agree with TRBD2. The CDR3 is made up of 19 amino acids. Germline assignment: CDR1 WNHNN and CDR2 SYGVQD (reference sequence). With 6 bases clipped from V and 4 bases from J, the junction kept 16 bases outside the gene matches. CDR3 in DNA: TGCGCCAGCAGCTCGACTAGCGGGAGGGAAACGGAGAGAGGAGAGACCCAGTACTTC. Protein sequence: CASSSTSGRETERGETQYF.

The V and J genes are TRBV7-6 and TRBJ2-1; 7 nucleotides line up with TRBD1. The V gene's germline CDR1 is SGHVS and CDR2 FNYEAQ. CDR3 length equals 15 residues. V dropped 0 bases and J dropped 7; count of bases not matched to a gene: 6. CDR3 DNA sequence: TGTGCCAGCAGCTTAGCAGGGGGCGTCTTAAATGAGCAGTTCTTC. This sequence encodes CASSLAGGVLNEQFF.

The chain employs TRBV4-3 and TRBJ2-5, with 9 bases that match TRBD2. CDR3 size: 16 residues. Germline values: CDR1 LGHNA, CDR2 YSLEER. Losses at the gene ends were 4 bases for V and 5 bases for J; bases not matched to a gene: 11. DNA for the CDR3: TGCGCCAGCAGCCGGTGGGCTAGCGGGGATCGGGAGACCCAGTACTTC. Translation gives CASSRWASGDRETQYF.

Written as DNA, the CDR3 is TGTGCCAGCAGCCAAGAGGGTTCCTGGCGGACAGGGCCCCTGAACGAGCAGTACTTC. This gives the protein CASSQEGSWRTGPLNEQYF. The chain joins TRBV3-1 (or the pseudogene TRBV3-2) to TRBJ2-7, with 8 nucleotides matching TRBD1. This CDR3 is 19 amino acids long. Germline V lookup: CDR1 LGHDT, CDR2 YNNKEL (reference sequence). V lost 0 bases to trimming and J lost 5 bases; unmatched junction nucleotides: 18.

This rearrangement joins TRBV19 to TRBJ2-3; weak D call: TRBD1 (6 bases). The CDR3 totals 14 residues. With 2 bases removed from V and 2 bases from J, the gap between germline ends came to 8 bases. In germline, CDR1 is LNHDA, CDR2 SQIVND (reference sequence). The CDR3 nucleotides are TGTGCCAGTAGTATACCGGGACACACAGATACGCAGTATTTT. Residues: CASSIPGHTDTQYF. Looking up the rest from reference TRBV19 and TRBJ2-3 gives the full variable domain: DGGITQSPKYLFRKEGQNVTLSCEQNLNHDAMYWYRQDPGQGLRLIYYSQIVNDFQKGDIAEGYSVSREKKESFPLTVTSAQKNPTAFYLCASSIPGHTDTQYFGPGTRLTVL.

The J gene is TRBJ2-1, the V gene TRBV11-2, with 8 bases lining up with TRBD2. The CDR3 is 17 amino acids. Per the germline V gene, CDR1 is SGHAT and CDR2 is FQNNGV. V dropped 5 bases and J dropped 4; count of bases not matched to a gene: 13. CDR3 DNA: TGTGCCAGCAGCCAGATAGCAGCGGGAGATAGATACAATGAGCAGTTCTTC. Its protein is CASSQIAAGDRYNEQFF.

The chain couples TRBV18 to TRBJ1-1; TRBD1 might be the D (6 bases). V shed 4 bases and J shed 5 bases, with 17 bases lying between them. The CDR3 runs 15 residues. The germline CDR1 and CDR2 sequences are KGHSH and LQKENI. CDR3 bases: TGTGCCAGCTCACTCCAAGGGGGGGTAGGGACTGAAGCTTTCTTT. This sequence encodes CASSLQGGVGTEAFF.

This chain links TRBV5-1 with TRBJ2-1; 9 bases map to TRBD2. Germline V gene data show CDR1 as SGHRS and CDR2 as YFSETQ. This CDR3 is built from 15 residues. V lost 0 bases, J lost 2 bases, and 0 bases stayed unmatched. The CDR3 loop is CASSLASGAYNEQFF. The CDR3 DNA sequence: TGCGCCAGCAGCTTGGCTAGCGGGGCCTACAATGAGCAGTTCTTC.

This sequence joins TRBV27 and TRBJ2-1; the match to TRBD2 covers 9 bases. V shed 6 bases and J 5 bases; nucleotides not matched to a gene: 11. CDR1 is MNHEY, CDR2 SMNVEV, per germline (reference sequence). The CDR3 consists of 16 residues. The CDR3 nucleotides read TGTGCCAGCAGCACCCTAGGACTAGCGAGCCACAATGAGCAGTTCTTC. This sequence encodes CASSTLGLASHNEQFF.

J is TRBJ2-7 and V is TRBV5-6; 8 nucleotides align to TRBD2. This CDR3 has 14 residues. The germline V gene encodes CDR1 SGHDT and CDR2 YYEEEE. V was pared by 3 bases and J by 4 bases, with 6 bases of the junction left unmatched. As DNA, the CDR3 is TGTGCCAGCAGCTGGGGGGCGGGAGGTTACGAGCAGTACTTC. This translates into CASSWGAGGYEQYF.

The rearrangement links TRBV5-6 to TRBJ2-5; TRBD1 is a possible D gene (5 bases). Germline V gene lookup returns CDR1 SGHDT and CDR2 YYEEEE. The CDR3 contains 14 residues. V lost 0 bases and J lost 7, with 13 bases in between. CDR3 nucleotide sequence: TGTGCCAGCAGCTTGGGGGATGGGGCAGGGACCCAGTACTTC. Its translation is CASSLGDGAGTQYF.

The rearrangement links TRBV7-6 to TRBJ2-7; no clear D gene. The V gene's germline CDR1 is SGHVS and CDR2 FNYEAQ. V shed 2 bases and J shed 5 bases, with 16 bases lying between them. CDR3 length: 15 amino acids. In nucleotides, the CDR3 is TGTGCCAGCAGCTTATCGCCTGCGTTAAGAGACGAGCAGTACTTC. As protein: CASSLSPALRDEQYF.

This chain uses TRBV5-1 with TRBJ2-1; 7 bases agree with TRBD1. The CDR3 has 15 amino acids. V lost 0 bases to trimming and J lost 1 base; unmatched junction nucleotides: 1. In germline, CDR1 is SGHRS, CDR2 YFSETQ. CDR3 sequence reads: CASSLETGSYNEQFF. The CDR3 nucleotides are TGCGCCAGCAGCTTGGAGACAGGGTCCTACAATGAGCAGTTCTTC.